A selection of T cell receptor beta chains follows, all from one sample in a study of siplizumab effects on memory and regulatory T cells. Data came from immunoSEQ multiplex PCR; TCRdb stores just in-frame clones and leaves some out. Among about 99,000 clones listed, over 90% were seen once. The sample comprised Tregs sorted from blood. All receptors derive from a human donor in good health. Each CDR3 is given with its conserved first and last residue.

v_gene | CDR3aa
TRBV11-3 | CASSRRQSTYEQYF
TRBV4-1 | CASSQVGSGANVLTF
TRBV19 | CASGQGVSTDTQYF
TRBV29-1 | CSVVVGMNTEAFF
TRBV7-2 | CASSPHRGRMQYF
TRBV5-4 | CASSLSDRDGDGYTF
TRBV9 | CASSVTGGYGEAFF
TRBV12-5 | CASGLTAGVPGANVLTF
TRBV9 | CASSVEGLVTEQYF
TRBV2 | CASSAGGNGYTF
TRBV6-5 | CASSYSRAAAQYF
TRBV19 | CASSIAGSDQPQHF
TRBV27 | CASSLGSRSGANVLTF
TRBV7-9 | CASSFPQGTEAFF
TRBV27 | CASSLSASGGAGHTQYF
TRBV7-6 | CASSLVSGAADTQYF
TRBV27 | CASSTSSPQGEQFF
TRBV18 | CASSPGTTGREQFF
TRBV6-5 | CASSYNGWGQETQYF
TRBV12-5 | CASGLVRGQGVNEQYF
TRBV9 | CASSPAYRGTEAFF
TRBV7-9 | CASSRAGVTDTQYF
TRBV18 | CASSPTGGETEAFF
TRBV18 | CASSPGRGNTEAFF
TRBV18 | CASSPPTGTERGRSSYNEQFF
TRBV9 | CASSLPGRDYGYTF
TRBV2 | CASSRQADTQYF
TRBV27 | CASSLQQPATYEQYF
TRBV2 | CASRIDRGQETQYF
TRBV19 | CASSFGSSYNEQFF
TRBV5-6 | CASSLGPTGNSGNTIYF
TRBV5-6 | CASSLARRQPLHEQYF
TRBV5-1 | CASSIGQQETQYF
TRBV7-2 | CASSSDVNTGELFF
TRBV4-1 | CASSSRRTAQETQYF
TRBV6-6 | CASSRQGHDQPQHF
TRBV6-1 | CASSEEHTEAFF
TRBV27 | CASSSGTVYEQYF
TRBV5-4 | CASSGQNYGYTF
TRBV2 | CASLAEETQYF
TRBV6-1 | CASSLLRDGTEAFF
TRBV27 | CASSLGGRSPSYEQYF
TRBV4-1 | CASSQEGRGLGWDTQYF
TRBV18 | CASSPGVNTGELFF
TRBV2 | CASTNPLAGAYEQYF
TRBV7-2 | CASSLVVSNQPQHF
TRBV2 | CASRPGQGTGYTF
TRBV2 | CASSGGQQKLFF
TRBV6-5 | CASSYSQRSYTF
TRBV6-6 | CASSKQGSKNEQYF
TRBV19 | CASSIRESWETQYF
TRBV9 | CASSVAAGGTGELFF
TRBV5-1 | CASSLGGQATRELFF
TRBV5-5 | CASSPQSDQPQHF
TRBV9 | CASSLHPSVNTEAFF
TRBV19 | CASATDSSGANVLTF
TRBV5-4 | CASSPGQGAQNSPLHF
TRBV5-1 | CASSLRGRGNGYTF
TRBV29-1 | CSVDTGTGQETQYF